This T cell receptor (beta chain) was recorded in a study of CD8+ T cells in alopecia areata. The table lists this clone with a few counts. Its specificity is unknown. The gene symbols are mouse symbols. General observations from the study: Lesional scalp exceeded normal scalp in clonality, especially in alopecia totalis/universalis. The study also sequences resident alphabeta T cells of normal skin in scalp samples. Patients shared TCRs less clearly than mice did, possibly for HLA-related reasons.

RNA extraction and reverse transcription yielded cDNA as sequencing template. Only in-frame clones appear in the TCRdb table, and some are missing; sequencing was by immunoSEQ multiplex PCR. Altogether about 270,000 clones were found in the sample, and no singletons occur. The sorting of pooled cutaneous lymph node cells relied on CD4, CD8alpha, NKG2D, NKG2ACE and other markers. This clonotype was sampled from a C3H/HeJ mouse with alopecia areata. For the strain, the MHC haplotype given is H2-k. Sequencing was performed on CD4+ T cells sorted from a lymph node.

Here the CDR3 reads CASKDRGVGAEQFF. CDR3 DNA, as far as it was read: TGTGCCAGCAAAGACAGGGGAGTTGGTGCT. V gene TRBV13-1 combines with J gene TRBJ2-1; 8 bases map to TRBD1. The CDR3 goes on 4 residues after the read ends, and that part is filled in from the germline J gene. Trimming at V came to 6 bases and at J to 6 bases, leaving 8 bases not matched to a gene. The CDR3 has 14 residues. The germline gives CDR1 NSHNY, CDR2 SYGAGN.